These 31 T cell receptor beta chains originate from one sample sequenced in a study of T-cell memory formation after mild COVID-19. TCRdb redid the calling of the 5' RACE reads with MiXCR, one entry per CDR3 protein. The sample shows approximately 250,000 distinct CDR3 sequences, around 15% of them seen only once. The specimen was PBMCs or a T cell subset sorted from them (not recorded which). The source is a man aged 18 to 30 who had mild COVID-19 (a few samples of this study predate the infection). Cell type and time point are not known.

In DNA, the CDR3 is TGTGCCAGCAGCTCCCGGGAAGCTGGAAACACCATATATTTT. Encoded protein: CASSSREAGNTIYF. V gene TRBV13 combines with J gene TRBJ1-3; D is unclear. The V and J ends lost 4 bases and 2 bases respectively, with 9 bases between them. CDR3 length: 14 residues. Germline CDR1 reads PRHDT; CDR2 reads FYEKMQ (reference sequence).

The chain employs TRBV12-3 or TRBV12-4 and TRBJ2-1, with D unclear. Trimming cost V 3 bases and J 0 bases, with 9 bases left between them. The CDR3 spans 15 residues. The CDR3 DNA sequence: TGTGCCAGCAGTTTGGTAGGTTACTCCTACAATGAGCAGTTCTTC. This encodes CASSLVGYSYNEQFF.

This clonotype was counted only a few times. V and J are TRBV6-1 and TRBJ1-6; D is unresolved. The V end was cut by 4 bases, the J end by 8 bases, with 6 bases between. This CDR3 has 12 amino acids. Germline loops: CDR1 MNHNS, CDR2 SASEGT. The CDR3 bases are TGTGCCAGCAGTGTATGGGATTCACCCCTCCACTTT. It codes for CASSVWDSPLHF.

In its sample, this clonotype was seen once. One junction end does not reproduce the germline sequence, and a read error may be involved. The rearrangement uses TRBV20-1 and TRBJ1-6; 7 bases agree with TRBD1. Germline V CDR1 and CDR2: DFQATT, SNEGSKA (reference sequence). The CDR3 is 15 residues long. The DNA for the CDR3 is TGCAGTGCTAGGAGACAGGGAGATTATAATTCCCCCCTCCACTTT. It specifies CSARRQGDYNSPLHF.

The CDR3 bases are TGTGCCAGCAGCTTAGAGGTGGGGAACACTGAAGCTTTCTTT. This codes for CASSLEVGNTEAFF. This chain joins TRBV7-6 and TRBJ1-1; D remains ambiguous. V shed 1 base and J shed 1 base, with 7 bases lying between them. CDR1 is SGHVS and CDR2 is FNYEAQ in the germline V gene. The CDR3 spans 14 residues.

V and J are TRBV7-2 and TRBJ2-2; 10 nucleotides align to TRBD2. The germline V gene encodes CDR1 SGHTA and CDR2 FQGNSA. J lost 4 bases, V lost 3 bases, and 11 bases had no gene match. This CDR3 has 18 residues. CDR3 loop: CASSFLPSGGLFTGELFF. The CDR3 DNA reads TGTGCCAGCAGCTTCCTTCCTAGCGGGGGCCTCTTCACCGGGGAGCTGTTTTTT.

This clonotype showed up just a few times. The genes are TRBV7-3 and TRBJ1-6; perhaps TRBD1 as D (5 bases). Per the germline V gene, CDR1 is SGHTA and CDR2 is FQGTGA. The CDR3 totals 14 residues. V lost 6 bases and J 8 bases, leaving 14 bases between the germline ends. The chain's CDR3 is CASRPGTSDSPLHF. As DNA, the CDR3 is TGTGCCAGCAGACCCGGGACGTCCGATTCACCCCTCCACTTT.

V gene TRBV28 combines with J gene TRBJ1-6; D uncertain. Germline loops: CDR1 MDHEN, CDR2 SYDVKM. The V gene lost 11 bases and the J gene lost 8 bases, with 13 bases spanning the gap. CDR3 length: 12 residues. The CDR3 sequence is CAARTRHSPLHF. The CDR3 DNA sequence: TGTGCCGCTCGGACTCGGCATTCACCCCTCCACTTT. Together with reference TRBV28 and TRBJ1-6, the CDR3 gives the full variable domain: DVKVTQSSRYLVKRTGEKVFLECVQDMDHENMFWYRQDPGLGLRLIYFSYDVKMKEKGDIPEGYSVSREKKERFSLILESASTNQTSMYLCAARTRHSPLHFGNGTRLTVT.

This clonotype was observed many times. The chain's CDR3 is CSVYPLGQGYGYTF. The CDR3 DNA follows: TGCAGCGTTTACCCTCTAGGACAGGGGTATGGCTACACCTTC. V gene TRBV29-1 combines with J gene TRBJ1-2; 9 bases are shared with TRBD1. Germline values: CDR1 SQVTM, CDR2 ANQGSEA. The CDR3 is 14 residues long. The V gene end was trimmed by 5 bases and the J gene end by 5 bases; junction bases not matched to a gene: 9.

The chain employs TRBV24-1 and TRBJ2-1; TRBD2 matches 8 bases. The V segment lost 3 bases and the J segment 7 bases; nucleotides outside the gene matches: 10. The CDR3 is 16 amino acids. The V gene's germline CDR1 is KGHDR and CDR2 SFDVKD. The CDR3 region has the DNA TGTGCCACCAGTGATGGTAGCGGGACTGCGGGTAATGAGCAGTTCTTC. It yields the protein CATSDGSGTAGNEQFF.

The chain employs TRBV5-1 and TRBJ2-5; D not resolved. V lost 4 bases and J lost 5, with 18 bases in between. Germline V gene lookup returns CDR1 SGHRS and CDR2 YFSETQ. The CDR3 consists of 15 residues. CDR3: CASSNGSRRAETQYF. CDR3 nucleotide sequence: TGCGCCAGCAGCAACGGGTCCCGCCGGGCGGAGACCCAGTACTTC.

This clonotype was observed a few times. This rearrangement joins TRBV7-2 to TRBJ2-7; 7 bases are shared with TRBD2. Looked up from germline, CDR1 is SGHTA and CDR2 is FQGNSA. The J segment lost 3 bases and the V segment lost 3 bases, leaving 5 bases of the junction unmatched. The CDR3 totals 14 residues. CDR3 amino acids: CASSLLPGGYEQYF. As DNA, the CDR3 is TGTGCCAGCAGCTTGTTACCGGGGGGCTACGAGCAGTACTTC.

This clonotype was seen only a few times. The genes are TRBV5-1 and TRBJ2-7; 7 positions match TRBD1. Germline lookup yields CDR1 SGHRS and CDR2 YFSETQ. This CDR3 region has 13 residues. The V and J ends lost 2 bases and 6 bases, in that order; junction bases with no gene match: 5. The CDR3 nucleotides are TGCGCCAGCAGCTTCCAACAGGGGAGCGAGCAGTACTTC. As protein: CASSFQQGSEQYF.

V and J are TRBV7-3 and TRBJ2-1; D perhaps matches TRBD1 (5 bases). Germline V gene sequence: CDR1 SGHTA, CDR2 FQGTGA. The length of the CDR3 is 14 residues. The V and J ends lost 1 base and 5 bases respectively, with 9 bases between them. The CDR3 DNA reads TGTGCCAGCAGCTTAAGTGGGGCGCACAATGAGCAGTTCTTC. Amino acid sequence: CASSLSGAHNEQFF.

This clonotype was counted at least ten times. This chain joins TRBV7-2 and TRBJ2-7; D possibly corresponds to TRBD2 (6 bases). V gave up 5 bases and J gave up 5 bases, with 16 bases separating them. The CDR3 spans 14 residues. Germline loops: CDR1 SGHTA, CDR2 FQGNSA. CDR3 residues: CASSLPSGANEQYF. The DNA for the CDR3 is TGTGCCAGCAGCCTCCCCTCGGGAGCCAACGAGCAGTACTTC.

This clonotype was seen only a few times. The chain is built from TRBV7-6 and TRBJ1-1; 7 nucleotides agree with TRBD1. With 7 bases clipped from V and 5 bases from J, the junction kept 4 bases outside the gene matches. This CDR3 is built from 12 residues. The germline gives CDR1 SGHVS, CDR2 FNYEAQ. CDR3 coding DNA: TGTGCCAGCACCCAGGGGGGGACTGAAGCTTTCTTT. This gives the protein CASTQGGTEAFF.

This clonotype was observed a handful of times. The chain uses TRBV5-4 and TRBJ2-1; 9 positions match TRBD1. The CDR3 has 14 amino acids. The junction had 3 bases not matched to a gene; V was cut back by 4 bases and J by 4 bases. Germline V CDR1 and CDR2: SGHNT, YYREEE (reference sequence). The CDR3 DNA reads TGTGCCAGCAGCGGGGGACAGGGTTACAATGAGCAGTTCTTC. It specifies CASSGGQGYNEQFF.

This chain joins TRBV7-9 and TRBJ2-3, with D perhaps TRBD2 (7 bases). The CDR3 contains 15 residues. CDR1 is SEHNR, CDR2 FQNEAQ, per germline (reference sequence). Between the trimmed V and J ends, which lost 3 bases and 2 bases, there was a span of 12 bases. The chain's CDR3 is CASSLGGANTDTQYF. In nucleotides, the CDR3 is TGTGCCAGCAGCTTGGGGGGGGCCAACACAGATACGCAGTATTTT.

The chain uses TRBV5-1 and TRBJ2-5; possibly TRBD2 for D (6 bases). Germline loops: CDR1 SGHRS, CDR2 YFSETQ. V was trimmed by 0 bases and J by 4 bases, leaving 10 bases between them. This CDR3 comprises 14 residues. CDR3 DNA sequence: TGCGCCAGCAGCTTGGACGCGGGAAGAGAGACCCAGTACTTC. Amino acids: CASSLDAGRETQYF.

The chain joins TRBV3-1 to TRBJ1-1, with no clear D. CDR1 and CDR2 (germline): LGHDT, YNNKEL (reference sequence). The CDR3 sequence is 13 residues long. The V and J ends lost 1 base and 4 bases respectively, with 7 bases between them. Written as DNA, the CDR3 is TGTGCCAGCAGCCAAGTAGGGAGCACTGAAGCTTTCTTT. Translating gives CASSQVGSTEAFF.

This clonotype was seen only a few times. J is TRBJ1-1 and V is TRBV20-1, with 7 bases matching TRBD1. Germline V lookup: CDR1 DFQATT, CDR2 SNEGSKA (reference sequence). Trimming cost V 5 bases and J 9 bases; bases outside gene matches: 12. The CDR3 is made up of 13 amino acids. The CDR3 DNA reads as TGCAGTGCTCGTCTGACTACAGGGGTGAAAGCTTTCTTT. Its protein product is CSARLTTGVKAFF.

This clonotype was counted only a few times. V gene TRBV6-6 combines with J gene TRBJ1-1; a possible D gene is TRBD1 (6 bases). The CDR3 totals 14 residues. Trimming stripped 6 bases from V and 0 bases from J, with 11 bases between. Germline V CDR1 and CDR2: MNHNY, SVGAGI (reference sequence). CDR3 bases: TGTGCCAGCAGCGAACAGGGTCTGAACACTGAAGCTTTCTTT. Its translation is CASSEQGLNTEAFF.

This clonotype came up a few times. The chain has TRBV5-4 and TRBJ1-6; D unclear. Trimming cost V 4 bases and J 8 bases, with 13 bases left between them. Germline V gives CDR1 SGHNT, CDR2 YYREEE (reference sequence). CDR3 size: 14 residues. DNA of the CDR3: TGTGCCAGCAGCCCGCTAAAGTCGGATTCACCCCTCCACTTT. Translated: CASSPLKSDSPLHF.

In this sample, this clonotype turned up many times. The chain links TRBV5-1 to TRBJ2-7; the D call may be TRBD1 or TRBD2 (5 bases each). The V gene lost 0 bases and the J gene lost 2 bases, with 12 bases spanning the gap. The CDR3 has 15 amino acids. Germline CDR1 reads SGHRS; CDR2 reads YFSETQ. The CDR3 region has the DNA TGCGCCAGCAGCTTGGCGCCAGGGCGGGCCTACGAGCAGTACTTC. Translating it yields CASSLAPGRAYEQYF. The full variable domain, rest sourced from reference TRBV5-1 and TRBJ2-7, is KAGVTQTPRYLIKTRGQQVTLSCSPISGHRSVSWYQQTPGQGLQFLFEYFSETQRNKGNFPGRFSGRQFSNSRSEMNVSTLELGDSALYLCASSLAPGRAYEQYFGPGTRLTVT.

The chain links TRBV12-5 to TRBJ2-1, with D possibly being TRBD2 (6 bases). CDR1 and CDR2 (germline): LGHNT, FRNRAP. Trimming stripped 0 bases from V and 5 bases from J, with 14 bases between. The CDR3 length is 16 residues. In DNA, the CDR3 is TGTGCTAGTGGTTTGGTACTACGGCGGGGTCACAATGAGCAGTTCTTC. This encodes CASGLVLRRGHNEQFF.

The chain combines TRBV5-6 with TRBJ1-2; no reliable D call. The CDR3 extends over 12 amino acids. Germline assignment: CDR1 SGHDT and CDR2 YYEEEE. The germline V and J ends were trimmed by 3 bases and 6 bases, with 9 bases remaining between them. The CDR3 protein is CASSSLRDGYTF. CDR3 nucleotides: TGTGCCAGCAGCTCCCTCCGTGATGGCTACACCTTC.

This clonotype was picked up a small number of times. The V gene is TRBV4-3, the J gene TRBJ2-7; D gene ambiguous. V lost 3 bases to trimming and J lost 2 bases, with 11 bases between them. Per the germline V gene, CDR1 is LGHNA and CDR2 is YSLEER. This CDR3 spans 14 amino acids. The DNA of the CDR3 is TGCGCCAGCAGCCACAGGTGTATTACCTACGAGCAGTACTTC. It yields the protein CASSHRCITYEQYF.

This clonotype was observed a few times. CDR3 bases: TGCGCCAGCAGCCCCCGGGAGGGCGGTCTGATTGAAGCTTTCTTT. The encoded protein is CASSPREGGLIEAFF. This rearrangement joins TRBV4-1 to TRBJ1-1; D is unclear. The V and J ends lost 4 bases and 7 bases respectively, with 19 bases between them. From germline, CDR1 is MGHRA and CDR2 YSYEKL. The CDR3 is made up of 15 amino acids.

There are a few counts of this clonotype. The CDR3 DNA follows: TGTGCCAGCAGCTCGGAGCAGACCCAGTACTTC. It codes for CASSSEQTQYF. V is TRBV7-9 and J is TRBJ2-5; no definite D call. With 4 bases removed from V and 6 bases from J, the gap between germline ends came to 6 bases. This CDR3 comprises 11 residues. Germline assignment: CDR1 SEHNR and CDR2 FQNEAQ (reference sequence).

This clonotype was seen a few times. CDR3 sequence reads: CATKTSSGNTIYF. Written as DNA, the CDR3 is TGTGCCACCAAGACCTCCTCTGGAAACACCATATATTTT. The genes are TRBV28 and TRBJ1-3; no reliable D call. Germline CDR1 and CDR2: MDHEN and SYDVKM. The V gene lost 10 bases and the J gene lost 0 bases, with 10 bases spanning the gap. The CDR3 loop spans 13 amino acids.

This clonotype came up a few times. The V and J genes are TRBV7-6 and TRBJ1-3, with D tentatively TRBD1 (5 bases). This CDR3 has 15 amino acids. Per germline, CDR1 SGHVS and CDR2 FNYEAQ. With 3 bases removed from V and 2 bases from J, the gap between germline ends came to 11 bases. This CDR3 reads CASSLGRDPGNTIYF. CDR3 sequence (DNA): TGTGCCAGCAGCTTGGGCAGGGATCCTGGAAACACCATATATTTT.